This TCR beta chain appears in the sequencing data of a study of T cells after yellow fever vaccination. Findings and limits, study-wide: Abundant clonotypes from the bulk population could contaminate FACS-sorted repertoires. Re-detected after boosting: most primary clones, 96% of CD4 and roughly 90% of CD8. Relatively few clonotypes were ones that appeared in both CD4 and CD8 compartments.

5'RACE template switching produced TCR cDNA carrying a universal primer site and UMIs. MiXCR, run by TCRdb on the 5' RACE reads, gives a single entry per CDR3 protein. The table records approximately 300,000 distinct CDR3 sequences, over 8% of them present only once. With regard to this clonotype: Its antigen is not identified.

V shed 1 base and J shed 3 bases, with 11 bases lying between them. Per the germline V gene, CDR1 is PRHDT and CDR2 is FYEKMQ (reference sequence). This CDR3 region has 15 residues. The sequence was collected from a man aged 18 to 29 who received the YFV17D yellow fever vaccine. The gene calls are TRBV13 and TRBJ2-3; D is perhaps TRBD1 or TRBD2 (6 bases each). The specimen comprised PBMCs, sampled on the day of the first yellow fever vaccination. The DNA of the CDR3 is TGTGCCAGCAGCTTAGTCAGGGGAGGTACAGATACGCAGTATTTT. This codes for CASSLVRGGTDTQYF.